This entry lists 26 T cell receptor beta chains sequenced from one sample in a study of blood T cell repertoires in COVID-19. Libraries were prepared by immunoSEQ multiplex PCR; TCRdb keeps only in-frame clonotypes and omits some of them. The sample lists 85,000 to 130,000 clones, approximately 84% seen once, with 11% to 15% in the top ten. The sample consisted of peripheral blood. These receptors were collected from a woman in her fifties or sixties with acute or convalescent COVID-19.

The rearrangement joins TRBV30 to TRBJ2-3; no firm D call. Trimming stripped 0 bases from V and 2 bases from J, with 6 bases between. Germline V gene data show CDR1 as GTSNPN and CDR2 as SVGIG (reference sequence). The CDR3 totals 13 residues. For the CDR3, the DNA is TGTGCCTGGAGTGTACTGCTCACAGATACGCAGTATTTT. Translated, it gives CAWSVLLTDTQYF.

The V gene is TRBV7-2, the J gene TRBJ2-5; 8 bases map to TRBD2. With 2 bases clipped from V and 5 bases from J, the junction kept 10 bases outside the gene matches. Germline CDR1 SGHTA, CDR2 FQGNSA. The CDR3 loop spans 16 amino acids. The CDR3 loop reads CASSLSLAGGRETQYF. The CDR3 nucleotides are TGTGCCAGCAGCTTATCTCTCGCGGGGGGTCGGGAGACCCAGTACTTC.

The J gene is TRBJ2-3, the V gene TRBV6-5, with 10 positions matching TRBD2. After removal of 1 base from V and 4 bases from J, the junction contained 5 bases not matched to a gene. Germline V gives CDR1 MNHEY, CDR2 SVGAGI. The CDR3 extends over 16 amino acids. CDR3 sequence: CASSYFTSGDSDTQYF. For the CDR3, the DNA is TGTGCCAGCAGTTACTTCACTAGCGGGGACTCAGATACGCAGTATTTT.

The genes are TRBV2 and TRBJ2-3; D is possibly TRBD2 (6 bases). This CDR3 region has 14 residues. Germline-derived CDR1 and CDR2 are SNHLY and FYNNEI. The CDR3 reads CAATRGEEADTQYF. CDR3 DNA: TGTGCAGCAACGCGCGGGGAGGAGGCAGATACGCAGTATTTT.

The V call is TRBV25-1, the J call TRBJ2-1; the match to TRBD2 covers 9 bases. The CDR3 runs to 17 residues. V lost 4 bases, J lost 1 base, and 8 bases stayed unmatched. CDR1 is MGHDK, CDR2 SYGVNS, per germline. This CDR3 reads CASSGGTSLISYNEQFF. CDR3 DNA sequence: TGTGCCAGCAGTGGGGGGACTAGCCTAATTTCCTACAATGAGCAGTTCTTC.

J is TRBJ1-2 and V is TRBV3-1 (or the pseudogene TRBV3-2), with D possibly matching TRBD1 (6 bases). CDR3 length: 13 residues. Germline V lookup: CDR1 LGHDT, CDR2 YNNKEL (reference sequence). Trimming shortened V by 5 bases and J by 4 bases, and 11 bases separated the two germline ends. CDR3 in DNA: TGTGCCAGCAGCAAAACAGGGACCTATGGCTACACCTTC. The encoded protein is CASSKTGTYGYTF.

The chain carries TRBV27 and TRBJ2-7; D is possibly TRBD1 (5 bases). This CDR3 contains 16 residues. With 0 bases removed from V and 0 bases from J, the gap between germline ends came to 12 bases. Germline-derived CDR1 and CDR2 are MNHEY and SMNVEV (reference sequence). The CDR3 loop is CASSLSATESSYEQYF. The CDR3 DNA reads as TGTGCCAGCAGTTTATCCGCGACAGAGAGCTCCTACGAGCAGTACTTC.

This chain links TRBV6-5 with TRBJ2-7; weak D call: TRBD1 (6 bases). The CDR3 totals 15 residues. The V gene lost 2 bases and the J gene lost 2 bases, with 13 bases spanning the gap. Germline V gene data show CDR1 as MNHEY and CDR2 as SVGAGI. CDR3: CASSYQSGVTYEQYF. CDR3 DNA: TGTGCCAGCAGTTACCAGTCAGGGGTAACCTACGAGCAGTACTTC.

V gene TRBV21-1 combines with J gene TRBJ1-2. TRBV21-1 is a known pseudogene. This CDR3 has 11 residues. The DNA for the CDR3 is TGTGCCAGCAGACGGGATTATGGCTACACCTTC. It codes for CASRRDYGYTF.

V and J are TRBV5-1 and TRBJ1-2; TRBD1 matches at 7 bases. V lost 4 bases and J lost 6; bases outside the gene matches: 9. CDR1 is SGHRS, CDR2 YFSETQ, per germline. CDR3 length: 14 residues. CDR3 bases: TGCGCCAGCAGCCCTGGGGGCACAGGGGATGGCTACACCTTC. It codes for CASSPGGTGDGYTF. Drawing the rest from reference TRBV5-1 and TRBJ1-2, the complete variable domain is KAGVTQTPRYLIKTRGQQVTLSCSPISGHRSVSWYQQTPGQGLQFLFEYFSETQRNKGNFPGRFSGRQFSNSRSEMNVSTLELGDSALYLCASSPGGTGDGYTFGSGTRLTVV.

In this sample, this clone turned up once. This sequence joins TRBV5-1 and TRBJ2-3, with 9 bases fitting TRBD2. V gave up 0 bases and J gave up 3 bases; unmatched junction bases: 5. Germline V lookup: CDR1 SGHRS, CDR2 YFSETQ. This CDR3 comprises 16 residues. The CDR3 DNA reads TGCGCCAGCAGCTTGGCGGCGGGAGGGGGGACAGATACGCAGTATTTT. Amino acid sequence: CASSLAAGGGTDTQYF.

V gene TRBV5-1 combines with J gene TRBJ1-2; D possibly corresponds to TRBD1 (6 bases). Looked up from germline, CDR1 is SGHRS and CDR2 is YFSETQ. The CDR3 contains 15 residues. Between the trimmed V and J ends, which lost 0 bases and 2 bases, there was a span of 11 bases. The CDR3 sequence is CASSLAQGGNYGYTF. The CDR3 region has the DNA TGCGCCAGCAGCTTGGCACAGGGAGGGAACTATGGCTACACCTTC.

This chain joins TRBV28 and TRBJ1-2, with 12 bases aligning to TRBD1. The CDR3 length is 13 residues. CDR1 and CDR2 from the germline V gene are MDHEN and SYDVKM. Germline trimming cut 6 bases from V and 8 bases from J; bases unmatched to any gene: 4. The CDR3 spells CASSTGQGAGYTF. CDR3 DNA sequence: TGTGCCAGCAGCACGGGACAGGGGGCAGGCTACACCTTC.

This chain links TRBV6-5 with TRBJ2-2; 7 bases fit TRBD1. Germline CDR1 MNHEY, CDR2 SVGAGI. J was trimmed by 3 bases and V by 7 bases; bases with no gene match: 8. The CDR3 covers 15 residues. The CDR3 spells CASKRDRAYTGELFF. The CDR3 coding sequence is TGTGCCAGCAAGCGCGACAGGGCGTACACCGGGGAGCTGTTTTTT.

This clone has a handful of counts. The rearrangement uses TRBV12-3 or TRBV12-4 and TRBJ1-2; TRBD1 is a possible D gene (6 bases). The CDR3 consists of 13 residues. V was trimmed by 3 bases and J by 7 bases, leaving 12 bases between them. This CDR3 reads CASSFGGRGGYTF. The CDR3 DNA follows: TGTGCCAGCAGTTTCGGGGGGCGAGGTGGCTACACCTTC.

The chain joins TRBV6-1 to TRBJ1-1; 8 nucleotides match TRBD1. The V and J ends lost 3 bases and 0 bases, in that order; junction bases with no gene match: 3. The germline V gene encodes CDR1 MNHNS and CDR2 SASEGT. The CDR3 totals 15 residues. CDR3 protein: CASSEDRAVNTEAFF. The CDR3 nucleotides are TGTGCCAGCAGTGAGGACAGGGCGGTGAACACTGAAGCTTTCTTT.

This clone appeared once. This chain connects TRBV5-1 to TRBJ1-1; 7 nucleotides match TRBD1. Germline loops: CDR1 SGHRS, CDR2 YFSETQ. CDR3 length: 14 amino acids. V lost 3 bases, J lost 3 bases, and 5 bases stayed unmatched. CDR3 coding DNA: TGCGCCAGCAGCTCTGGACAGGAGGACACTGAAGCTTTCTTT. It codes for CASSSGQEDTEAFF.

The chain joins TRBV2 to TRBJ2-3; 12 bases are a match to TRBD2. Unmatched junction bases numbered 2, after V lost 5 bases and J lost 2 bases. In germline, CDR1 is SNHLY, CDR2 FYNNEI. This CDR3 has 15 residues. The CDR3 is CASSLAGGYTDTQYF. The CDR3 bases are TGTGCCAGCAGTCTAGCGGGGGGGTACACAGATACGCAGTATTTT. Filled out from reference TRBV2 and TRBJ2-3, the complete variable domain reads EPEVTQTPSHQVTQMGQEVILRCVPISNHLYFYWYRQILGQKVEFLVSFYNNEISEKSEIFDDQFSVERPDGSNFTLKIRSTKLEDSAMYFCASSLAGGYTDTQYFGPGTRLTVL.

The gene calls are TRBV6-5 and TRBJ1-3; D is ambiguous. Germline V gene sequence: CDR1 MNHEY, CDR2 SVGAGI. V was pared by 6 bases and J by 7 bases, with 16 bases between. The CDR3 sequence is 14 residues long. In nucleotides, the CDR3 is TGTGCCAGCAGCCCGCGGTGGAGGTCGAACACCATATATTTT. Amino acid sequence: CASSPRWRSNTIYF.

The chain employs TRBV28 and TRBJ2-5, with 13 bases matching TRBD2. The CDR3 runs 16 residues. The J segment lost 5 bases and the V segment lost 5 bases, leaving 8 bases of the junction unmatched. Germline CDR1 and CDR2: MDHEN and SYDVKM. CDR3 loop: CASSKLAGGPGETQYF. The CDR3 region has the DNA TGTGCCAGCAGTAAACTAGCGGGAGGGCCTGGGGAGACCCAGTACTTC. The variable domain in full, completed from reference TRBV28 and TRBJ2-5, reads DVKVTQSSRYLVKRTGEKVFLECVQDMDHENMFWYRQDPGLGLRLIYFSYDVKMKEKGDIPEGYSVSREKKERFSLILESASTNQTSMYLCASSKLAGGPGETQYFGPGTRLLVL.

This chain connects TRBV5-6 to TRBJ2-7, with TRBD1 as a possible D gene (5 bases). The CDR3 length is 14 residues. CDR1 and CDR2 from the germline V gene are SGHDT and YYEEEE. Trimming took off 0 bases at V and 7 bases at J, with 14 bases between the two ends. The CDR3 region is CASSLGNPQGEQYF. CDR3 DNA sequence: TGTGCCAGCAGCTTGGGAAACCCCCAGGGAGAGCAGTACTTC.

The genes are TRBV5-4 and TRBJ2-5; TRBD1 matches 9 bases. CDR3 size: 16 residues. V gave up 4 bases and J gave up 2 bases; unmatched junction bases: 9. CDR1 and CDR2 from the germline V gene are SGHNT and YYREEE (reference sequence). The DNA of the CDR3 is TGTGCCAGCAGCCCGGAAATCGGGACAGGGCAAGAGACCCAGTACTTC. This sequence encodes CASSPEIGTGQETQYF.

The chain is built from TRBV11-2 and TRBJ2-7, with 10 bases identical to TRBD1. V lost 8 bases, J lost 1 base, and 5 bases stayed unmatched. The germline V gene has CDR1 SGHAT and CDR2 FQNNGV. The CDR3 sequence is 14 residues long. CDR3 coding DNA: TGTGCCAGCGCCCGGGACAGGGGATCCTACGAGCAGTACTTC. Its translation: CASARDRGSYEQYF.

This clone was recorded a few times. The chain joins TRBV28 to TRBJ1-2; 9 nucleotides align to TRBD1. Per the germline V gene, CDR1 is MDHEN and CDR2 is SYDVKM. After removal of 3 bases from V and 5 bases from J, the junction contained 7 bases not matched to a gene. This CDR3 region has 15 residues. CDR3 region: CASSLGTGWIYGYTF. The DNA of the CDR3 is TGTGCCAGCAGTTTGGGGACAGGGTGGATTTATGGCTACACCTTC.

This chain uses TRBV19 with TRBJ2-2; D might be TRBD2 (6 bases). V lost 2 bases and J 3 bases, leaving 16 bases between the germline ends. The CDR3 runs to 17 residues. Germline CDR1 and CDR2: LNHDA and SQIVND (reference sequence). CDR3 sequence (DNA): TGTGCCAGTAGTATAAGGAGGGAGGCCCCGCACACCGGGGAGCTGTTTTTT. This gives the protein CASSIRREAPHTGELFF.

For the CDR3, the DNA is TGTGCCAGCAGTCCAGACAGGGCTAAGTCACCCCTCCACTTT. Translation gives CASSPDRAKSPLHF. This chain connects TRBV27 to TRBJ1-6; 7 nucleotides line up with TRBD1. Unmatched junction bases numbered 8, after V lost 5 bases and J lost 10 bases. Germline CDR1 MNHEY, CDR2 SMNVEV (reference sequence). CDR3 length: 14 residues.